The text below deals with one TCR beta chain. The V gene lost 5 bases and the J gene lost 11 bases, with 25 bases spanning the gap. The CDR3 totals 16 residues. Germline lookup yields CDR1 MDHEN and CDR2 SYDVKM. Authors' processing steps: Amplification with reference gene primers provided the estimates of nucleated cell counts. Method: immunoSEQ multiplex PCR; TCRdb's copy keeps in-frame clones and lacks some. V and J calls and clone size come straight from that table; D and trimming were deduced from the DNA. The sample lists roughly 180,000 clones, 80% to 90% occurring once. The entry originates in a study of blood T cell repertoires in COVID-19. Overall study context: Samples representing acute and convalescent COVID-19 were sourced from the United States, Italy and Spain. Sources were T cells, B-cell-depleted T cells, or PBMCs; the material itself was cDNA or gDNA.

Sequencing used peripheral blood. The sequence derives from a man aged 65-85 years with active or convalescent COVID-19. The chain carries TRBV28 and TRBJ1-5, with D possibly TRBD1 on 6 matching bases. For the CDR3, the DNA is TGTGCCAGCAGTGTTGGGACACGTCAGGGGACCGTGGCCCAGCATTTT. It is translated as CASSVGTRQGTVAQHF.